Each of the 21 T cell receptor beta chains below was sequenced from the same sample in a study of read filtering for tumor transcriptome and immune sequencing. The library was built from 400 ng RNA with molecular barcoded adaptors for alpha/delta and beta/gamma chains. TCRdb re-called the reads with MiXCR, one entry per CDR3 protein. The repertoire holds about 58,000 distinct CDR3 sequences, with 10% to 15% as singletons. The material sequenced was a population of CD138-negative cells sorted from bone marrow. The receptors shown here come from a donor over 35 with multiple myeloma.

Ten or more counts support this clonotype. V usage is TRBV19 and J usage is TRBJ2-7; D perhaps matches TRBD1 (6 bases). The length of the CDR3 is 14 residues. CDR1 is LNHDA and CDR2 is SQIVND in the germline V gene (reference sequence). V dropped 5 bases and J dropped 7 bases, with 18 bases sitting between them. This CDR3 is CASSHGTPLGEQYF. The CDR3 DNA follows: TGTGCCAGTAGTCACGGGACACCCTTAGGGGAGCAGTACTTC. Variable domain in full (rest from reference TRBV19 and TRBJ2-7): DGGITQSPKYLFRKEGQNVTLSCEQNLNHDAMYWYRQDPGQGLRLIYYSQIVNDFQKGDIAEGYSVSREKKESFPLTVTSAQKNPTAFYLCASSHGTPLGEQYFGPGTRLTVT.

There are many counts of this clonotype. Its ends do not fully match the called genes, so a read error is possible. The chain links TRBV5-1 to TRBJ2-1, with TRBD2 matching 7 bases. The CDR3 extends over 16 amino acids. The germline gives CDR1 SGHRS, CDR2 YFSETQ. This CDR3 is CASSLFGGEGSNVQFF. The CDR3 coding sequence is TGCGCCAGCAGCCTGTTTGGGGGGGAAGGGTCCAATGTGCAGTTCTTC.

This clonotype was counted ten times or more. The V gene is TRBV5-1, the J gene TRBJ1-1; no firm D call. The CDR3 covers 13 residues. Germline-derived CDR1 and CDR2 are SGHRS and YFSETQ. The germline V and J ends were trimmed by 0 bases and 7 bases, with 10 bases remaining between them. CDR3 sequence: CASSLAIDGEAFF. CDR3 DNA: TGCGCCAGCAGCTTGGCCATTGATGGTGAAGCTTTCTTT.

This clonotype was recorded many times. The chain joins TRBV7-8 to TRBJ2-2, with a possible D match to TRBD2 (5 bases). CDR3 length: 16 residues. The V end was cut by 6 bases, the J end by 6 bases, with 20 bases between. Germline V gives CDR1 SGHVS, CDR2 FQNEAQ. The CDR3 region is CASSAGRTEVSGELFF. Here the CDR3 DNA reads TGTGCCAGCAGTGCCGGGCGGACGGAGGTGTCCGGGGAGCTGTTTTTT.

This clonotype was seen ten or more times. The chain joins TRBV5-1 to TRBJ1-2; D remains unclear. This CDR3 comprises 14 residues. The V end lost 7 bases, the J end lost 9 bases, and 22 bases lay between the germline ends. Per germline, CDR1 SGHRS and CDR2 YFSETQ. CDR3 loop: CASYPLTRGVSYTF. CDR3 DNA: TGCGCCAGCTATCCATTGACGAGAGGCGTAAGCTACACCTTC.

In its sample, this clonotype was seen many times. CDR3 in amino acids: CASSLSSSYNEQFF. CDR3 nucleotides: TGCGCCAGCAGCTTGTCGTCCAGTTACAATGAGCAGTTCTTC. The chain is built from TRBV5-1 and TRBJ2-1; no clear D. Germline V gives CDR1 SGHRS, CDR2 YFSETQ. The CDR3 totals 14 residues. Between the trimmed V and J ends, which lost 1 base and 4 bases, there was a span of 9 bases.

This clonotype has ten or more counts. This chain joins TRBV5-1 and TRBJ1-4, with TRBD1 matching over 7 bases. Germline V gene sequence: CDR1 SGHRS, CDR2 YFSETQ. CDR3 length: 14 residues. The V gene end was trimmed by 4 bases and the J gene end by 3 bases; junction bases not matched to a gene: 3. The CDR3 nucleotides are TGCGCCAGCAGCGGCGGGACAGCTAATGAAAAACTGTTTTTT. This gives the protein CASSGGTANEKLFF.

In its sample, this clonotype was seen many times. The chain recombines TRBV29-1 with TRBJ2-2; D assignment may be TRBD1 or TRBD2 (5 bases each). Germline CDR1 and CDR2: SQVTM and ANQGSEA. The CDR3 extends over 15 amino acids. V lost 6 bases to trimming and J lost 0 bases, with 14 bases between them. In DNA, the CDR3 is TGCAGCGTAGCCGGGACGGAGTCGAACACCGGGGAGCTGTTTTTT. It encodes CSVAGTESNTGELFF.

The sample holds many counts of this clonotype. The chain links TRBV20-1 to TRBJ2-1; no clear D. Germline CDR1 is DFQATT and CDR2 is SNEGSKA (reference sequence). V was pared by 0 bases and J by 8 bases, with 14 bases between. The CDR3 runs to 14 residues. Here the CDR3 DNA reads TGCAGTGCTAGAGATCCCCGCACAACGGATGAGCAGTTCTTC. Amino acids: CSARDPRTTDEQFF.

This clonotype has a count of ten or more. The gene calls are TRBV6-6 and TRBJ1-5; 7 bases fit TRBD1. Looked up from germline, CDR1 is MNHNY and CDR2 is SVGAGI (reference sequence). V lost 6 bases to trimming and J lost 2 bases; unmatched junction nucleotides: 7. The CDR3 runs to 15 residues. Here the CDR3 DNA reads TGTGCCAGCAGACCCCGACAGGGCCGCAATCAGCCCCAGCATTTT. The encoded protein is CASRPRQGRNQPQHF.

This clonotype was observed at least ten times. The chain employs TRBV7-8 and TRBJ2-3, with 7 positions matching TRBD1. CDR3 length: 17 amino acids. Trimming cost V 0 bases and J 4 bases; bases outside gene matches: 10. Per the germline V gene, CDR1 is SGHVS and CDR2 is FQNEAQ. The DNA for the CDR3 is TGTGCCAGCAGCTTAGCAGCTGGGCAGGGGGTCGCAGATACGCAGTATTTT. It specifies CASSLAAGQGVADTQYF. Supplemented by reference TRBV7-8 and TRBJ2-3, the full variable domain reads GAGVSQSPRYKVAKRGQDVALRCDPISGHVSLFWYQQALGQGPEFLTYFQNEAQLDKSGLPSDRFFAERPEGSVSTLKIQRTQQEDSAVYLCASSLAAGQGVADTQYFGPGTRLTVL.

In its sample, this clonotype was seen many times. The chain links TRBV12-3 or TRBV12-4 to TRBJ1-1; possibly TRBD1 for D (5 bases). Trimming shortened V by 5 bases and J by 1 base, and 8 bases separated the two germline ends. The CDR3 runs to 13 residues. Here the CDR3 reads CASSGRENTEAFF. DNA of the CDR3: TGTGCCAGCAGTGGCAGGGAGAACACTGAAGCTTTCTTT.

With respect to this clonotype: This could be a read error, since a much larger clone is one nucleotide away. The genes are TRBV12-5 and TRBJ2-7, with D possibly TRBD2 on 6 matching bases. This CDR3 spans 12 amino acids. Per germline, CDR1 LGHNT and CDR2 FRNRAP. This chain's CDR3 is CASDLGGNEQYF. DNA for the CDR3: TGTGCTAGTGATTTGGGCGGGAACGAGCAGTACTTC.

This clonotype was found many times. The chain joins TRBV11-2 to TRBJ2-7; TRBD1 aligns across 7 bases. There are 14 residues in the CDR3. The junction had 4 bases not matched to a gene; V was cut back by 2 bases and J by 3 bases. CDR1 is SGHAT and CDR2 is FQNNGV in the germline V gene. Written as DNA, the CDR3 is TGTGCCAGCAGCTTAACAGGGGTGAGCTACGAGCAGTACTTC. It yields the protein CASSLTGVSYEQYF.

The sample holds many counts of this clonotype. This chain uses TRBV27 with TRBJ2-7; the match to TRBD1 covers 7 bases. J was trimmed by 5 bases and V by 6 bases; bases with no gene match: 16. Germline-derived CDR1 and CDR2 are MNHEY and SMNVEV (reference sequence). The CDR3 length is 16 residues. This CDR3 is CASSPGRRQGTHEQYF. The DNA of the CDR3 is TGTGCCAGCAGCCCCGGTCGCCGACAGGGTACCCACGAGCAGTACTTC.

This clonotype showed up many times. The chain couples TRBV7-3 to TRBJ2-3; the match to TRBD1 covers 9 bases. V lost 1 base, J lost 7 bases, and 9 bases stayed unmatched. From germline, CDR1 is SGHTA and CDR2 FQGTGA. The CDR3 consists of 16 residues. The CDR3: CASSLMVGTGIHTQYF. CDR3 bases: TGTGCCAGCAGCTTAATGGTTGGGACAGGGATCCATACGCAGTATTTT.

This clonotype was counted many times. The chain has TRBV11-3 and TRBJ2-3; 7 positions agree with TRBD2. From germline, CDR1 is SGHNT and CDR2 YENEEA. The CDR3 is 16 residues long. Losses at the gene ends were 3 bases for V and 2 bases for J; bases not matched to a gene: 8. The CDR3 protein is CASSLKWGGSTDTQYF. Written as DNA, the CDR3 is TGTGCCAGCAGCTTGAAGTGGGGGGGGTCCACAGATACGCAGTATTTT.

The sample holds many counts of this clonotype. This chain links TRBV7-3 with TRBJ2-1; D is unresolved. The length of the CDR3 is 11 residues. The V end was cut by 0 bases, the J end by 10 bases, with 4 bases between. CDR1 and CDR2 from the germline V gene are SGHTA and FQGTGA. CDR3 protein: CASSLTDEQFF. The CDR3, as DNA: TGTGCCAGCAGCTTAACTGACGAGCAGTTCTTC.

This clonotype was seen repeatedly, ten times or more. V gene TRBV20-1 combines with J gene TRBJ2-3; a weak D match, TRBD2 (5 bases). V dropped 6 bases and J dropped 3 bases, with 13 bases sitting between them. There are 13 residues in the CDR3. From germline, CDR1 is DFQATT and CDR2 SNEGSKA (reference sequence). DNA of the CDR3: TGCAGTGCCAAGGACGGAGGAACAGATACGCAGTATTTT. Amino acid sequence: CSAKDGGTDTQYF.

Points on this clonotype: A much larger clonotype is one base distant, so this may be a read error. The CDR3 nucleotides read TGTGCCAGCAGTTACCCTGTAGGGCAGCCCCAGCATTTT. Translating gives CASSYPVGQPQHF. This chain links TRBV6-6 with TRBJ1-5; no reliable D call. CDR1 is MNHNY and CDR2 is SVGAGI in the germline V gene (reference sequence). The CDR3 extends over 13 amino acids. V was trimmed by 2 bases and J by 7 bases, leaving 9 bases between them.

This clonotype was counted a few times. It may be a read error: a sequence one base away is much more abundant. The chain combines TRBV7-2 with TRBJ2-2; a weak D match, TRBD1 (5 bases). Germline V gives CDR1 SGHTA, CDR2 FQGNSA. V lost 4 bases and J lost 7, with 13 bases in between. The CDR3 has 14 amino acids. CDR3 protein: CASSSGRWGGELFF. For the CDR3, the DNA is TGTGCCAGCAGCTCAGGGCGCTGGGGCGGGGAGCTGTTTTTT.